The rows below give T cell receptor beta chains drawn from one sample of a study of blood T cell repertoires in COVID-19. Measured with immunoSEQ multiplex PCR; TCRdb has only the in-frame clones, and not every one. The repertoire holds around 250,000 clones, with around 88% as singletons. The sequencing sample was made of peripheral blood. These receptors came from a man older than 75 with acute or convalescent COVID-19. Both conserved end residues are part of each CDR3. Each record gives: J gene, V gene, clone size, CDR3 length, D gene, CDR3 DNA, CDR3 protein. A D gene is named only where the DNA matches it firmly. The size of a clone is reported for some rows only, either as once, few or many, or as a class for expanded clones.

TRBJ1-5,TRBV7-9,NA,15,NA,TGTGCCAGCAGCTTAGATCAGGGAAGCAATCAGCCCCAGCATTTT,CASSLDQGSNQPQHF
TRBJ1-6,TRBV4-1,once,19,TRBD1,TGCGCCAGCAGCCAAAGTCAGGTAGTAATTCCAGGACAGGATTCACCCCTCCACTTT,CASSQSQVVIPGQDSPLHF
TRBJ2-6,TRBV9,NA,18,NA,TGTGCCAGCAGCGTCCCTACCTCCAGGGTCGCCGGGGCCAACGTCCTGACTTTC,CASSVPTSRVAGANVLTF
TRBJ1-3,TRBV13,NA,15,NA,TGTGCCAGCAGCTCCGAAAAGCGGATTGGAAACACCATATATTTT,CASSSEKRIGNTIYF
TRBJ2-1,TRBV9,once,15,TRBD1,TGTGCCAGCAGCGTAACGGGACAGGGTTACAATGAGCAGTTCTTC,CASSVTGQGYNEQFF
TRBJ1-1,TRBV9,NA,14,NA,TGTGCCAGCAGCGTAGGTGGAGACTTCACTGAAGCTTTCTTT,CASSVGGDFTEAFF
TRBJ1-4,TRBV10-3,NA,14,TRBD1,TGTGCCATCAGCCCCGGGACAGGGTATGAAAAACTGTTTTTT,CAISPGTGYEKLFF
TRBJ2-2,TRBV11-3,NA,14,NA,TGTGCCAGCAGCCAGACGGGGAACGCCGGGGAGCTGTTTTTT,CASSQTGNAGELFF
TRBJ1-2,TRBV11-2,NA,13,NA,TGTGCCAGCACTCAGACAGTTAACTATGGCTACACCTTC,CASTQTVNYGYTF
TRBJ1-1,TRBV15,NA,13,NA,TGTGCCACCAGAAAAGGGGTAAACACTGAAGCTTTCTTT,CATRKGVNTEAFF
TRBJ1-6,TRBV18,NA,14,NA,TGTGCCAGCTCCCGGACGGCCACCGGGGGACCCCTCCACTTT,CASSRTATGGPLHF
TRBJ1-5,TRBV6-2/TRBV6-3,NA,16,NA,TGTGCCAGCAGTTACTGGGGGCGGACGAGCAATCAGCCCCAGCATTTT,CASSYWGRTSNQPQHF
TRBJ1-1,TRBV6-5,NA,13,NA,TGTGCCAGCAAAAAGGCTGGGCTGACTGAAGCTTTCTTT,CASKKAGLTEAFF
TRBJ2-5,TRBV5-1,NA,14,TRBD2,TGCGCCAGCAGCTTGGTCGGGGGGCAAGAGACCCAGTACTTC,CASSLVGGQETQYF
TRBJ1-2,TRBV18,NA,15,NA,TGTGCCAGCTCACCATCAGCAGAGGGAAACTATGGCTACACCTTC,CASSPSAEGNYGYTF
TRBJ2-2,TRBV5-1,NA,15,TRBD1,TGCGCCAGCAGCCCGGGACAGGGAGGTGGAGCGTTGCTGTTTTTT,CASSPGQGGGALLFF
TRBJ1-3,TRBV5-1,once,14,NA,TGCGCCAGCAGCTTGGTAGGGGATGGAAACACCATATATTTT,CASSLVGDGNTIYF
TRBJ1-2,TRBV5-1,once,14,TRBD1,TGCGCCAGCAGCTCCCAAGACAGGGAAAACGGCTACACCTTC,CASSSQDRENGYTF
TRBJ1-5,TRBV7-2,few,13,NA,TGTGCCAGCAGCTCCTCCTTAGATCAGCCCCAGCATTTT,CASSSSLDQPQHF
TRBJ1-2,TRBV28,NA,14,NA,TGTGCCAGCAGAGCGCAAGGACTTACCCGGGGCTACACCTTC,CASRAQGLTRGYTF